The entry below gives a single T cell receptor (beta chain) sequence along with its context. This clone was observed a handful of times. Its recognized antigen is unknown. No quality values exist for individual bases; no much larger clone is one base distant. This record belongs to a study of control samples from healthy donors and cancer patients (dated by TCRdb to the early 2020s). V is reduced by 7 bases and J by 0 bases, leaving a spacing of 10 bases between them. CDR1 LNHDA and CDR2 SQIVND were looked up in the germline V gene (reference sequence). The CDR3, from cysteine to phenylalanine, totals 14 residues. Kept here is only the CDR3 DNA, which spans 42 bases and is read in frame from base 1. The method behind the library was the immunoSEQ multiplex PCR assay. The table was pulled from immuneACCESS by TCRdb, which kept in-frame rearrangements only. Such tables lose some clones; where checked, under half of the loss comes from unresolved V genes, and the rest has no known cause. Within this sample are approximately 100,000 clones, with approximately 82% of them counted one time only. Of the sample, about 2% is held by the ten largest clones.

The sequence derives from a man aged 60 to 75 in good health. In this chain, TRBV19 is recombined with TRBJ1-5; a confident D gene designation cannot be given. The sample was blood. The CDR3 is CASNVYFSNQPQHF. The DNA sequence is as follows: TGTGCCAGTAATGTGTATTTTAGCAATCAGCCCCAGCATTTT.